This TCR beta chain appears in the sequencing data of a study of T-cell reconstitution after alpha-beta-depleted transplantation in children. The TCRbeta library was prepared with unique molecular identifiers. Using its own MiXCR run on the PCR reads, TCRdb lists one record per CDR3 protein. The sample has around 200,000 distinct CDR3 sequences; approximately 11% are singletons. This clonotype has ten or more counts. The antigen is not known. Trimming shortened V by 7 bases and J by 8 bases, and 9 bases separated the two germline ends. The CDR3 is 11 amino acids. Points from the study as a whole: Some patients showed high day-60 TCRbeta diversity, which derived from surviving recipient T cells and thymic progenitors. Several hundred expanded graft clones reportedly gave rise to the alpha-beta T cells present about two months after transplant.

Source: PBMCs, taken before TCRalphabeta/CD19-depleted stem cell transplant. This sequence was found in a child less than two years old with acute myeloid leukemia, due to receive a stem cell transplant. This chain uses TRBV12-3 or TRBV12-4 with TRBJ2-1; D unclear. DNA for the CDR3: TGTGCCAGCACCCGAGCGTATGAGCAGTTCTTC. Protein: CASTRAYEQFF.